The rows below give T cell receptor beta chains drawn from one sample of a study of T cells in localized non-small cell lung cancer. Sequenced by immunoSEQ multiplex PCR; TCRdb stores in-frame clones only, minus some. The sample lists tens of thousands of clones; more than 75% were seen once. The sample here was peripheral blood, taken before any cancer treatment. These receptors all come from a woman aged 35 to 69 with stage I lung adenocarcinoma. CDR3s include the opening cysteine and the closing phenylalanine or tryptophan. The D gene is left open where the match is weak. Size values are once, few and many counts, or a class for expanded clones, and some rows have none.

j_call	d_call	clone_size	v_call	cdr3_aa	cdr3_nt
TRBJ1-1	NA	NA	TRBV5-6	CASSLMNTEAFF	TGTGCCAGCAGCTTGATGAACACTGAAGCTTTCTTT
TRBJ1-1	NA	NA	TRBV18	CASSPGMNTEAFF	TGTGCCAGCTCACCAGGGATGAACACTGAAGCTTTCTTT
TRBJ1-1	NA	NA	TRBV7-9	CASSLAGLPNTEAFF	TGTGCCAGCAGCTTAGCGGGACTCCCGAACACTGAAGCTTTCTTT
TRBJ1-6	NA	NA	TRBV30	CAWSVGRGVSPLHF	TGTGCCTGGAGTGTCGGCAGGGGAGTCTCACCCCTCCACTTT
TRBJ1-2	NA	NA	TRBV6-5	CASRRDVRANYGYTF	TGTGCCAGCAGAAGGGATGTGAGAGCTAACTATGGCTACACCTTC
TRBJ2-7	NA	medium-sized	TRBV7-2	CASSPGGYEQYF	TGTGCCAGCAGCCCCGGGGGATACGAGCAGTACTTC
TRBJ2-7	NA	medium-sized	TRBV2	CASSPGTMEQYF	TGTGCCAGCAGCCCTGGGACAATGGAACAGTACTTC
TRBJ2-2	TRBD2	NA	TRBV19	CASSRLADTGELFF	TGTGCCAGCAGTAGACTAGCGGACACCGGGGAGCTGTTTTTT
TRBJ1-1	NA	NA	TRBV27	CASSLPGTSEAFF	TGTGCCAGCAGTTTACCAGGGACAAGTGAAGCTTTCTTT
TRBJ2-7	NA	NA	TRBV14	CARKSKGEQYF	TGTGCCAGGAAGTCAAAGGGCGAGCAGTACTTC
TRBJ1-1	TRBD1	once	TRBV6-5	CASSGGTGSVTEAFF	TGTGCCAGCAGTGGCGGGACAGGGTCGGTCACTGAAGCTTTCTTT
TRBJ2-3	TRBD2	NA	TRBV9	CASSLTSGAPTDTQYF	TGTGCCAGCAGCCTGACTAGCGGGGCTCCCACAGATACGCAGTATTTT
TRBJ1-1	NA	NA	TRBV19	CASSRTVEAFF	TGTGCCAGTAGCAGGACAGTAGAAGCTTTCTTT
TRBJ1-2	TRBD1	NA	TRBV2	CASRDRDRGLPGYTF	TGTGCCAGCAGGGACCGGGACAGGGGTCTTCCTGGCTACACCTTC
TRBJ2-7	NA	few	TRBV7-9	CASSLGGLQEQYF	TGTGCCAGCAGCTTAGGGGGGCTGCAGGAGCAGTACTTC
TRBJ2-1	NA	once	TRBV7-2	CASTKTRSVSYNEQFF	TGTGCCAGCACCAAAACCCGGTCCGTGTCCTACAATGAGCAGTTCTTC
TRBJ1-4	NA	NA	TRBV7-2	CASSRTPGTVNEKLFF	TGTGCCAGCAGCCGCACACCCGGGACGGTTAATGAAAAACTGTTTTTT
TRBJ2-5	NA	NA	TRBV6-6	CASTSNPPGGTQYF	TGTGCCAGCACCTCGAATCCCCCAGGTGGTACCCAGTACTTC
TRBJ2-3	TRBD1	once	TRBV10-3	CATSRDSRSTDTQYF	TGTGCCACCTCTCGGGACAGTCGTTCCACAGATACGCAGTATTTT
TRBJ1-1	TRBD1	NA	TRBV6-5	CASSTTGTGEAFF	TGTGCCAGCAGTACCACCGGGACAGGCGAAGCTTTCTTT
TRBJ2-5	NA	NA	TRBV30	CAWRRRGPLQETQYF	TGTGCCTGGAGGAGGCGGGGGCCTCTTCAAGAGACCCAGTACTTC
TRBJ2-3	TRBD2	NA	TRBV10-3	CAISGGSGAIITDTQYF	TGTGCCATCAGTGGAGGTAGCGGGGCCATCATCACAGATACGCAGTATTTT
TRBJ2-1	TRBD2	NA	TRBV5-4	CASSFPSGLAGGVNEQFF	TGTGCCAGCAGCTTCCCGTCCGGACTAGCGGGGGGAGTCAATGAGCAGTTCTTC
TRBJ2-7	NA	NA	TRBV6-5	CASTSTGTYEQYF	TGTGCCAGCACCTCAACGGGTACTTACGAGCAGTACTTC
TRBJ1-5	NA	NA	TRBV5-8	CASSLANQPQHF	TGTGCCAGCAGCTTGGCCAATCAGCCCCAGCATTTT
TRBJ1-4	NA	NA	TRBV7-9	CASSLAPTNEKLFF	TGTGCCAGCAGCTTAGCTCCAACTAATGAAAAACTGTTTTTT
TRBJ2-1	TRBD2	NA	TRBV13	CASRRLAGDEQFF	TGTGCCAGCAGGCGCCTAGCGGGGGATGAGCAGTTCTTC
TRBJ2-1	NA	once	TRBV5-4	CASFVGQQLGKLPYNEQFF	TGTGCCAGCTTCGTCGGGCAGCAGCTTGGAAAACTACCCTACAATGAGCAGTTCTTC
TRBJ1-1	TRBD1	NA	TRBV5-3	CARSLAREESPNRGLAYTEAFF	TGTGCCAGAAGCTTGGCGAGAGAGGAGTCGCCGAACAGGGGATTGGCCTACACTGAAGCTTTCTTT
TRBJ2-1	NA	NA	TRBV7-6	CASSPLAGSYNEQFF	TGTGCCAGCAGCCCCCTGGCGGGGTCCTACAATGAGCAGTTCTTC
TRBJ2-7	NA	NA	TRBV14	CASSEATHYEQYF	TGTGCCAGCAGCGAAGCCACTCACTACGAGCAGTACTTC
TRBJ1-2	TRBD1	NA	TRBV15	CATSRVGQGNYGYTF	TGTGCCACCAGCAGAGTGGGACAGGGAAACTATGGCTACACCTTC
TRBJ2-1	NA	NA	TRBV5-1	CASSLAVDNQIF	TGCGCCAGCAGCTTGGCCGTGGACAATCAAATCTTC
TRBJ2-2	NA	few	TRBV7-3	CASSLTGGPGELFF	TGTGCCAGCAGCTTAACAGGGGGACCCGGGGAGCTGTTTTTT
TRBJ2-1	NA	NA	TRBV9	CASSAYFSEQFF	TGTGCCAGCAGCGCCTACTTCTCGGAGCAGTTCTTC
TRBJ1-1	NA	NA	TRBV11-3	CASSSFRGRFASTRNTEAFF	TGTGCCAGCAGCTCTTTCAGGGGTCGATTCGCCAGTACTCGGAACACTGAAGCTTTCTTT
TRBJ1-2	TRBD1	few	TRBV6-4	CASSEQGVDGYTF	TGTGCCAGCAGTGAACAGGGGGTGGATGGCTACACCTTC
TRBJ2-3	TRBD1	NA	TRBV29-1	CSVEDFDRADTQYF	TGCAGCGTTGAAGACTTTGACAGGGCAGATACGCAGTATTTT
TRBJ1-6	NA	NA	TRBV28	CASSPRGSSYNSPLHF	TGTGCCAGCAGTCCCCGGGGGAGCTCCTATAATTCACCCCTCCACTTT
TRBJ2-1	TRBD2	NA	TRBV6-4	CASSDSSLAGGNEQFF	TGTGCCAGCAGTGACTCGTCACTAGCGGGGGGCAATGAGCAGTTCTTC
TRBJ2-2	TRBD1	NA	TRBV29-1	CSVEDGTGVWAGELFF	TGCAGCGTTGAAGACGGGACAGGAGTATGGGCCGGGGAGCTGTTTTTT
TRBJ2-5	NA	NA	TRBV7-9	CASSPRGALKAETQYF	TGTGCCAGCAGCCCCCGGGGAGCCCTGAAAGCAGAGACCCAGTACTTC
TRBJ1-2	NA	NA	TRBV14	CASSQDRHNYGYTF	TGTGCCAGCAGCCAAGATCGGCACAACTATGGCTACACCTTC
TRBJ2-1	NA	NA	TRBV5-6	CASSPGHPMSSFF	TGTGCCAGCAGCCCCGGACACCCCATGTCCTCGTTCTTC
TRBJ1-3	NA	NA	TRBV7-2	CASSATGAGNTIYF	TGTGCCAGCAGCGCCACGGGGGCGGGAAACACCATATATTTT
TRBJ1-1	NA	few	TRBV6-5	CASSPGPNTEAFF	TGTGCCAGCAGCCCAGGTCCGAACACTGAAGCTTTCTTT
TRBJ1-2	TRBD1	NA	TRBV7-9	CASSPRQGLDYGYTF	TGTGCCAGCAGCCCAAGACAGGGGTTAGACTATGGCTACACCTTC
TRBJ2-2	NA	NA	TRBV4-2	CASSQQHNSAGELFF	TGTGCCAGCAGCCAACAACATAATTCGGCCGGGGAGCTGTTTTTT
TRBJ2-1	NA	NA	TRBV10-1	CATPGKDTLLYNEQFF	TGCGCCACACCGGGGAAGGACACACTCCTCTACAATGAGCAGTTCTTC
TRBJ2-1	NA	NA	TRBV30	CAWRGESSYNEQFF	TGTGCCTGGAGGGGGGAAAGCTCCTACAATGAGCAGTTCTTC
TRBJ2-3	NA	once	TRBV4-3	CTSSQDGAGMDTQYF	TGCACCAGCAGCCAAGATGGGGCAGGGATGGATACGCAGTATTTT
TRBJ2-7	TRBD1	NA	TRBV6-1	CASSAQGVPSYEQYF	TGTGCCAGCAGTGCGCAGGGGGTTCCCTCCTACGAGCAGTACTTC
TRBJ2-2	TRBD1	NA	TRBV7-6	CASSFGTGVTGELFF	TGTGCCAGCAGCTTCGGGACAGGGGTCACCGGGGAGCTGTTTTTT
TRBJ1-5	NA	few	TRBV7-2	CASNDRDGNQPQHF	TGTGCCAGCAACGACAGAGATGGCAATCAGCCCCAGCATTTT
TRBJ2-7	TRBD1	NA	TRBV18	CASSLGDSYEQYF	TGTGCCAGCTCCCTAGGGGACAGCTACGAGCAGTACTTC
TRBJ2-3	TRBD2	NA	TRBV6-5	CAGPFLAGDTQYF	TGTGCCGGACCATTTCTAGCGGGAGATACGCAGTATTTT
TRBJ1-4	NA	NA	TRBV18	CASSPEQGKLFF	TGTGCCAGCTCACCAGAACAGGGAAAACTGTTTTTT
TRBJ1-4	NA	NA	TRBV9	CASSEPRTEKLFF	TGTGCCAGCAGCGAGCCCCGCACCGAAAAACTGTTTTTT